This T cell receptor (beta chain) was identified in a study of cytomegalovirus exposure and HLA in healthy donors. Study findings and constraints: Many donors shared some public TCRs, even though most TCR sequences were rare. Reported performance of the classifier showed diagnosis of cytomegalovirus status with high specificity and sensitivity.

In this sample, this clone turned up once. Its antigen is still unknown. The validation cohort, a group of over a hundred subjects, included the donors and was separate from the roughly 700-subject first cohort. Germline V CDR1 and CDR2: SQVTM, ANQGSEA. This CDR3 has 13 amino acids. The ends were cut back, 4 bases at V and 3 bases at J, with 11 bases in the middle. Assay used: immunoSEQ multiplex PCR; TCRdb lists only in-frame clones, some missing. The sample lists fewer than 250,000 clones; approximately 87% were seen once. This sequence joins TRBV29-1 and TRBJ2-3; D remains unclear. This TCR came from a man younger than 35 in good health and CMV-seronegative. Specimen: PBMCs. CDR3 coding DNA: TGCAGCGTTGGGCGCGGTGGGACAGATACGCAGTATTTT. It specifies CSVGRGGTDTQYF.